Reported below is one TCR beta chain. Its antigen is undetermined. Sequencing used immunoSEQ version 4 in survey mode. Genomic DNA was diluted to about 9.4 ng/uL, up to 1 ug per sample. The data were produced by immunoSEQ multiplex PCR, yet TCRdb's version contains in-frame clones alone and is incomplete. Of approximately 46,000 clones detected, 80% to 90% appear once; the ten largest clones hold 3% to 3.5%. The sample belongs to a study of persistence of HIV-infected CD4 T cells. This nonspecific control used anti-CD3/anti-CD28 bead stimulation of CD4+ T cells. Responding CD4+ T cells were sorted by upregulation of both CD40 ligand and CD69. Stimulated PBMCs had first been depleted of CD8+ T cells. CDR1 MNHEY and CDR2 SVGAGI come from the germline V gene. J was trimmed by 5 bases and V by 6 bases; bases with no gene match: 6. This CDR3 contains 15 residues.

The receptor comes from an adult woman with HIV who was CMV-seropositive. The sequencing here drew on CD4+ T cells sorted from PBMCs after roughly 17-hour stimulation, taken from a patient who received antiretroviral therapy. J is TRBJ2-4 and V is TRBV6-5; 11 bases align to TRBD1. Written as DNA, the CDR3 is TGTGCCAGCAGACCTGGGACAGGGGGGCAAAACATTCAGTACTTC. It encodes CASRPGTGGQNIQYF.